The T cell receptor (beta chain) under discussion was sequenced for a study of OX40 agonist ivuxolimab in advanced cancers. Study at large: Patients got intravenous ivuxolimab at 0.01 to 10 mg/kg every 2 weeks.

This CDR3 has 14 residues. The V gene lost 6 bases and the J gene lost 7 bases, with 13 bases spanning the gap. Per germline, CDR1 MNHEY and CDR2 SMNVEV (reference sequence). The table came from immunoSEQ multiplex PCR; TCRdb's copy has only in-frame clones and leaves some out. Of roughly 70,000 clones detected, around 82% appear once; the ten largest clones hold around 2.1%. This material consisted of CD4+ or CD8+ T cells sorted from blood, taken in a trial of the OX40 agonist ivuxolimab. The rearrangement uses TRBV27 and TRBJ1-6, with D tentatively TRBD1 (6 bases). This receptor was obtained from an adult with an advanced solid tumor such as melanoma, head and neck, liver or kidney cancer. The CDR3 region is CASRRGTSNSPLHF. The CDR3 DNA reads as TGTGCCAGCAGAAGGGGGACCTCGAATTCACCCCTCCACTTT.